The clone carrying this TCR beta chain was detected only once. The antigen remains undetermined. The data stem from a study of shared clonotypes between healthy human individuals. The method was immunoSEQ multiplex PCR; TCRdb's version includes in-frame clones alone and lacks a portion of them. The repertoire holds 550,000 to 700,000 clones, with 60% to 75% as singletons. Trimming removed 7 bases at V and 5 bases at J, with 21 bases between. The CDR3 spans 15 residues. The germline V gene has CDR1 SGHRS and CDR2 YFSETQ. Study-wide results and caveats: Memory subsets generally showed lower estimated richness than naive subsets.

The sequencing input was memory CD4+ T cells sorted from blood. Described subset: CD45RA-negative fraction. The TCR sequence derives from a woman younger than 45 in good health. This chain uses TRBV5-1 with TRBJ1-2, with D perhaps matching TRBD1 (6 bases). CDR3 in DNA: TGCGCCAGCGGCCGCGACAGGCAGGCTGATTATGGCTACACCTTC. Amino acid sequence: CASGRDRQADYGYTF.